The clone carrying this TCR beta chain was seen only a few times. This sample was taken from a study of T-cell memory formation after mild COVID-19. Trimming removed 7 bases from V and 4 bases from J; junction bases left unmatched: 7. The CDR3 runs 16 residues. Germline V gene lookup returns CDR1 SEHNR and CDR2 FQNEAQ (reference sequence). TCRdb itself ran the 5' RACE reads through MiXCR, one entry per CDR3 protein. The sample includes about 560,000 distinct CDR3 sequences, about a sixth of them seen just once. The source of this sequence is an adult woman who had mild COVID-19 (a few samples of this study predate the infection). Cell type and time point are not known. V is TRBV7-9 and J is TRBJ2-2; 12 bases map to TRBD2. Sequencing was done on a sample of PBMCs or a T cell subset sorted from them (not recorded which). The CDR3 nucleotides read TGTGCCAGCACCACCCCGGGACTAGCGGGCACCGGGGAGCTGTTTTTT. Protein: CASTTPGLAGTGELFF.